The 23 T cell receptor beta chains listed next were all sequenced from one sample in a study of shared clonotypes between healthy human individuals. Profiling relied on immunoSEQ multiplex PCR, and the TCRdb table lists in-frame clones only, not all of them. The sample yields approximately 1,000,000 clones, approximately 78% seen once. The sample was memory CD4+ T cells from PBMCs. Subset: CD45RA-negative fraction. These TCRs come from a man between 18 and 29 years old in good health. Some clones in this sample may be carry-over from other donors' samples.

V gene TRBV2 combines with J gene TRBJ1-3, with D uncertain. Between the trimmed V and J ends, which lost 3 bases and 3 bases, there was a span of 3 bases. Germline V gene lookup returns CDR1 SNHLY and CDR2 FYNNEI. This CDR3 has 12 amino acids. The CDR3 here is CASSDNGNTIYF. The CDR3 bases are TGTGCCAGCAGTGATAATGGAAACACCATATATTTT.

The rearrangement links TRBV5-1 to TRBJ2-7, with 11 bases that match TRBD2. J gave up 4 bases and V 3 bases, and 9 bases lay outside the gene matches. The CDR3 runs to 16 residues. Per the germline V gene, CDR1 is SGHRS and CDR2 is YFSETQ. CDR3 sequence reads: CASSWGTSGKLYEQYF. In nucleotides, the CDR3 is TGCGCCAGCAGCTGGGGGACTAGCGGAAAACTTTACGAGCAGTACTTC.

This chain uses TRBV18 with TRBJ1-1; perhaps TRBD1 as D (5 bases). Germline V gene lookup returns CDR1 KGHSH and CDR2 LQKENI. The ends were cut back, 1 base at V and 1 base at J, with 10 bases in the middle. CDR3 length: 15 residues. This CDR3 is CASSPRAGQNTEAFF. The CDR3 DNA sequence: TGTGCCAGCTCACCACGAGCAGGGCAGAACACTGAAGCTTTCTTT.

The chain employs TRBV28 and TRBJ2-7, with D uncertain. Trimming cost V 7 bases and J 2 bases, with 18 bases left between them. Germline V gives CDR1 MDHEN, CDR2 SYDVKM. The CDR3 totals 15 residues. CDR3 bases: TGTGCCAGCACCCCTGCTCACGCAGGTCCCTACGAGCAGTACTTC. Amino acids: CASTPAHAGPYEQYF.

CDR3 amino acids: CASSYTGTARSPEAFF. The DNA of the CDR3 is TGTGCCAGCAGTTACACTGGGACAGCAAGGAGTCCTGAAGCTTTCTTT. This chain connects TRBV6-5 to TRBJ1-1; 7 bases line up with TRBD1. The trim removed 2 bases at V and 6 bases at J, leaving 12 bases unmatched. The CDR3 spans 16 residues. Germline assignment: CDR1 MNHEY and CDR2 SVGAGI.

This chain joins TRBV6-5 and TRBJ2-7; the D is unclear. Germline assignment: CDR1 MNHEY and CDR2 SVGAGI. The ends were cut back, 0 bases at V and 2 bases at J, with 14 bases in the middle. The CDR3 sequence is 16 residues long. The CDR3 here is CASSYSIPAAPYEQYF. The DNA of the CDR3 is TGTGCCAGCAGTTACTCGATTCCTGCAGCCCCCTACGAGCAGTACTTC.

The rearrangement links TRBV21-1 to TRBJ2-7; the table's D call TRBD1 went unverified against the DNA. TRBV21-1 is reported as a pseudogene. This CDR3 contains 15 residues. Here the CDR3 DNA reads TGTGCCAGCAGCTACAGGGGACAGGAAAACTACGAGCAGTACTTC. It translates to CASSYRGQENYEQYF.

The gene calls are TRBV28 and TRBJ1-1, with no clear D. This CDR3 comprises 16 residues. Trimming took off 6 bases at V and 1 base at J, with 18 bases between the two ends. Germline lookup yields CDR1 MDHEN and CDR2 SYDVKM. The CDR3 nucleotides are TGTGCCAGCAGGACTCTCTCCGGGTCCGCGAACACTGAAGCTTTCTTT. Its protein product is CASRTLSGSANTEAFF.

The J gene is TRBJ1-2, the V gene TRBV4-2; D is possibly TRBD1 (5 bases). Looked up from germline, CDR1 is LGHNA and CDR2 is YNFKEQ. The CDR3 contains 14 residues. The V gene lost 7 bases and the J gene lost 5 bases, with 17 bases spanning the gap. The CDR3 here is CASTRGDGGYGYTF. For the CDR3, the DNA is TGTGCCAGCACCCGGGGGGACGGTGGATATGGCTACACCTTC.

Only a few counts were recorded for this clone. CDR3 DNA sequence: TGCGCCAGCAGCCCCCCCTCCGACTCTGGGGCCAACGTCCTGACTTTC. Translating it yields CASSPPSDSGANVLTF. V gene TRBV5-1 combines with J gene TRBJ2-6; no reliable D call. V was pared by 4 bases and J by 0 bases, with 11 bases between. The CDR3 length is 16 residues. Looked up from germline, CDR1 is SGHRS and CDR2 is YFSETQ.

This sequence joins TRBV28 and TRBJ2-1, with no clear D. Germline loops: CDR1 MDHEN, CDR2 SYDVKM. Between the trimmed V and J ends, which lost 6 bases and 3 bases, there was a span of 15 bases. CDR3 length: 15 amino acids. The DNA of the CDR3 is TGTGCCAGCAGCAGACCCCCGGTCGGCTACAATGAGCAGTTCTTC. Amino acid sequence: CASSRPPVGYNEQFF. Variable domain in full (rest from reference TRBV28 and TRBJ2-1): DVKVTQSSRYLVKRTGEKVFLECVQDMDHENMFWYRQDPGLGLRLIYFSYDVKMKEKGDIPEGYSVSREKKERFSLILESASTNQTSMYLCASSRPPVGYNEQFFGPGTRLTVL.

The rearrangement joins TRBV5-1 to TRBJ1-1, with D tentatively TRBD1 (5 bases). Germline V gene sequence: CDR1 SGHRS, CDR2 YFSETQ. V shed 2 bases and J shed 0 bases, with 14 bases lying between them. The CDR3 consists of 16 residues. CDR3 bases: TGCGCCAGCAGCTTCGAGTCAGGGCTGATGAACACTGAAGCTTTCTTT. Protein: CASSFESGLMNTEAFF. Variable domain in full (rest from reference TRBV5-1 and TRBJ1-1): KAGVTQTPRYLIKTRGQQVTLSCSPISGHRSVSWYQQTPGQGLQFLFEYFSETQRNKGNFPGRFSGRQFSNSRSEMNVSTLELGDSALYLCASSFESGLMNTEAFFGQGTRLTVV.

The chain links TRBV2 to TRBJ2-3; 10 bases align to TRBD2. The J segment lost 5 bases and the V segment lost 5 bases, leaving 1 base of the junction unmatched. Germline CDR1 is SNHLY and CDR2 is FYNNEI. The CDR3 sequence is 13 residues long. CDR3 residues: CASSRLAGDTQYF. DNA of the CDR3: TGTGCCAGCAGTCGACTAGCGGGAGATACGCAGTATTTT. The entire variable domain, with the rest obtained from reference TRBV2 and TRBJ2-3, is as follows: EPEVTQTPSHQVTQMGQEVILRCVPISNHLYFYWYRQILGQKVEFLVSFYNNEISEKSEIFDDQFSVERPDGSNFTLKIRSTKLEDSAMYFCASSRLAGDTQYFGPGTRLTVL.

The table lists this clone with a count of one. The rearrangement uses TRBV5-1 and TRBJ2-1; 10 positions match TRBD2. The V gene end was trimmed by 3 bases and the J gene end by 0 bases; junction bases not matched to a gene: 6. Germline lookup yields CDR1 SGHRS and CDR2 YFSETQ. The length of the CDR3 is 17 residues. The CDR3 coding sequence is TGCGCCAGCAGCTCTCTAGCGGGGGTCGCCTCCTACAATGAGCAGTTCTTC. Its translation is CASSSLAGVASYNEQFF.

The V gene is TRBV9, the J gene TRBJ2-2; D may be TRBD2 (5 bases). Between the trimmed V and J ends, which lost 0 bases and 7 bases, there was a span of 13 bases. In germline, CDR1 is SGDLS, CDR2 YYNGEE. CDR3 size: 15 residues. CDR3 sequence reads: CASSVAPAAGGELFF. CDR3 coding DNA: TGTGCCAGCAGCGTAGCTCCCGCGGCGGGCGGGGAGCTGTTTTTT.

This clone was seen a handful of times. This sequence joins TRBV19 and TRBJ1-2, with 9 bases that match TRBD1. Germline V gene sequence: CDR1 LNHDA, CDR2 SQIVND (reference sequence). CDR3 length: 15 amino acids. V shed 5 bases and J 1 base; nucleotides not matched to a gene: 5. The CDR3 here is CASSPRTGVNYGYTF. In DNA, the CDR3 is TGTGCCAGTAGTCCTCGGACAGGGGTTAACTATGGCTACACCTTC.

This sequence joins TRBV28 and TRBJ2-7, with D tentatively TRBD1 or TRBD2 (5 bases each). V was cut by 7 bases and J by 6 bases, with 16 bases left in between. This CDR3 spans 13 amino acids. Germline CDR1 is MDHEN and CDR2 is SYDVKM. CDR3 nucleotides: TGTGCCAGCAATACGAGGGGTAGAGGCGAGCAGTACTTC. This codes for CASNTRGRGEQYF.

This sequence joins TRBV6-6 and TRBJ1-3; D is perhaps TRBD1 (6 bases). Trimming left V 0 bases short and J 2 bases short, with 8 bases between. This CDR3 contains 15 residues. Germline V gene sequence: CDR1 MNHNY, CDR2 SVGAGI (reference sequence). CDR3 loop: CASSYSTGTGNTIYF. CDR3 DNA: TGTGCCAGCAGTTACTCGACAGGAACTGGAAACACCATATATTTT.

This clone has a single count. A far larger clone lies a single base away; this is likely a read error. V usage is TRBV11-2 and J usage is TRBJ1-5; unclear D gene. Trimming stripped 0 bases from V and 5 bases from J, with 5 bases between. This CDR3 is 13 amino acids long. CDR1 is SGHAT and CDR2 is FQNNGV in the germline V gene. CDR3 nucleotide sequence: TGTGCCAGCAGCTTAGAGGAGGATCAGCCCCAGCATTTT. It specifies CASSLEEDQPQHF.

CDR3 protein: CASSYNRLGLAGVRLGNEQFF. CDR3 bases: TGTGCCAGCAGCTATAACCGCCTGGGACTAGCGGGAGTAAGATTGGGCAATGAGCAGTTCTTC. V usage is TRBV14 and J usage is TRBJ2-1; 14 bases fit TRBD2. CDR1 and CDR2 from the germline V gene are SGHDN and FVKESK. This CDR3 comprises 21 residues. The junction had 21 bases not matched to a gene; V was cut back by 5 bases and J by 6 bases.

This rearrangement joins TRBV9 to TRBJ2-7, with 12 bases that match TRBD1. Germline CDR1 SGDLS, CDR2 YYNGEE. The CDR3 totals 19 residues. V gave up 4 bases and J gave up 4 bases; unmatched junction bases: 18. The CDR3 nucleotides read TGTGCCAGCAGCACCGGAGGGACAGGGGGCGTGGGGTCCCTATACGAGCAGTACTTC. This sequence encodes CASSTGGTGGVGSLYEQYF.

The chain has TRBV4-2 and TRBJ2-7, with D unresolved. CDR1 is LGHNA, CDR2 YNFKEQ, per germline. This CDR3 is built from 14 residues. V dropped 0 bases and J dropped 3 bases, with 9 bases sitting between them. This chain's CDR3 is CASSQEYKSYEQYF. The DNA for the CDR3 is TGTGCCAGCAGCCAAGAATACAAGAGCTACGAGCAGTACTTC.

The chain combines TRBV27 with TRBJ2-7, with TRBD2 matching 12 bases. The CDR3 runs 15 residues. Trimming removed 6 bases from V and 6 bases from J; junction bases left unmatched: 9. In germline, CDR1 is MNHEY, CDR2 SMNVEV (reference sequence). This CDR3 reads CASSFQLAGGGEQYF. CDR3 in DNA: TGTGCCAGCAGCTTCCAACTAGCGGGAGGCGGCGAGCAGTACTTC.